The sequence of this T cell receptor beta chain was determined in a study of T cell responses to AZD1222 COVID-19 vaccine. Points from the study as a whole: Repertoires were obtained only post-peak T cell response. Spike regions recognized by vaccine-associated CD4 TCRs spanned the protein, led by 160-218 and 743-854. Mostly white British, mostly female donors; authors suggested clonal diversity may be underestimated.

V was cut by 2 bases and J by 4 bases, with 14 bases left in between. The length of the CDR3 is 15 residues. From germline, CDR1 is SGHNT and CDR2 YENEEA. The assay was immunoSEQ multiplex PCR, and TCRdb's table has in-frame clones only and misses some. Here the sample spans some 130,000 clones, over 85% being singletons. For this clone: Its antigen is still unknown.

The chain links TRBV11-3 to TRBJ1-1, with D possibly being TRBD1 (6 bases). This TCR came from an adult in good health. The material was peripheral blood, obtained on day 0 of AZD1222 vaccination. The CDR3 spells CASSLNRAVVTEAFF. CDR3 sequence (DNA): TGTGCCAGCAGCTTAAACAGGGCGGTTGTCACTGAAGCTTTCTTT.